Below, one T cell receptor (beta chain) is given with its context. The V end was cut by 5 bases, the J end by 8 bases, with 15 bases between. Germline V gene lookup returns CDR1 MNHEY and CDR2 SVGAGI. CDR3 length: 13 amino acids. This sample stems from a study of T cell changes during pregnancy in multiple sclerosis. Here immunoSEQ multiplex PCR was the method, and the copy in TCRdb shows in-frame clones only, minus some. Of 25,000 to 35,000 clones listed, around nine tenths are singletons. The input for sequencing was CD4+ T cells from peripheral blood mononuclear cells, taken in the first trimester of pregnancy. The sequence derives from a female donor in good health, enrolled as a control in a pregnancy study. The V gene is TRBV6-5, the J gene TRBJ1-2; tentatively, D is TRBD1 (5 bases). This CDR3 reads CASSPRGGSGYTF. Here the CDR3 DNA reads TGTGCCAGCAGTCCCCGGGGGGGGTCCGGCTACACCTTC.